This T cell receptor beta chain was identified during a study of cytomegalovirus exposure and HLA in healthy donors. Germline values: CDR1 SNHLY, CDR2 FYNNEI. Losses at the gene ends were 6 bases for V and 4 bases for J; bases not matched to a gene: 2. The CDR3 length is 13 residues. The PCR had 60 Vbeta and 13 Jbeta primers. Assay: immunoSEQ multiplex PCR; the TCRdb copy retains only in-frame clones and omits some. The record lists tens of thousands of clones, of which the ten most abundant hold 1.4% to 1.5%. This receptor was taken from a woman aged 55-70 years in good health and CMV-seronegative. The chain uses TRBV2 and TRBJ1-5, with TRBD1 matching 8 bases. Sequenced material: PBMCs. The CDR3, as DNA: TGTGCCAGCAGGGACAGGGAGAATCAGCCCCAGCATTTT. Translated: CASRDRENQPQHF.